Described below is a single T cell receptor (beta chain) sequence and its context. This sample is part of a study of control samples from healthy donors and cancer patients. The assay was immunoSEQ multiplex PCR, and TCRdb's table has in-frame clones only and misses some. Of some 120,000 clones in the sample, about 95% were seen once. Germline V gene lookup returns CDR1 SQVTM and CDR2 ANQGSEA. Deletions cut 7 bases from V and 0 bases from J, with 10 bases between. The CDR3 is 13 residues long. The J gene is TRBJ1-3, the V gene TRBV29-1, with D tentatively TRBD1 (6 bases). The origin of this receptor is a man aged 25 to 45 in good health. The specimen was blood. The CDR3 coding sequence is TGCAGCGCCTGGACAGTCTCTGGAAACACCATATATTTT. Protein: CSAWTVSGNTIYF.